These T cell receptor beta chains were read from a single sample in a study of Graves' ophthalmopathy and Graves' hyperthyroidism. A single record per CDR3 protein comes from TCRdb applying MiXCR to the multiplex PCR reads. The sample comprises over a million distinct CDR3 sequences, about two fifths of which are singletons, and 11% rests with the top ten. Sequencing was performed on peripheral blood or thyroid tissue (not recorded which). Every receptor here comes from an adult man with Graves' hyperthyroidism. Both conserved end residues are part of each CDR3. D genes are given only for firm matches. Some rows mark clone size as missing; the rest say once, few, many or name a class of expanded clone.

j_call v_call d_call clone_size cdr3_aa cdr3_nt
TRBJ1-6 TRBV4-2 TRBD1 NA CASSPGQGDRYSPLHF TGTGCCAGCAGCCCTGGACAGGGGGATAGGTATTCACCCCTCCACTTT
TRBJ1-1 TRBV20-1 NA many CSAKVDEGSEAFF TGCAGTGCCAAAGTCGACGAAGGAAGTGAAGCTTTCTTT
TRBJ1-6 TRBV7-2 TRBD1 NA CAGSSWAGGMDSPLHF TGTGCCGGCAGCTCCTGGGCAGGGGGCATGGATTCACCCCTCCACTTT
TRBJ2-2 TRBV19 NA NA CASRPQGSAGELFF TGTGCCAGCAGACCCCAAGGTTCGGCCGGGGAGCTGTTTTTT
TRBJ2-7 TRBV2 NA few CASSPTGPTLEQYF TGTGCCAGCAGTCCTACGGGGCCGACTTTAGAGCAGTACTTC
TRBJ1-5 TRBV4-1 NA many CASSQEGRGQPQHF TGCGCCAGCAGCCAAGAAGGCAGGGGTCAGCCCCAGCATTTT
TRBJ2-2 TRBV24-1 TRBD2 NA CATSDLKTSGNTGELFF TGTGCCACCAGTGACCTTAAGACTAGCGGGAACACCGGGGAGCTGTTTTTT
TRBJ1-2 TRBV2 TRBD1 once CASRWTGTIGYTF TGTGCCAGCCGGTGGACAGGGACTATAGGCTACACCTTC
TRBJ1-1 TRBV7-9 TRBD1 many CASSTRQGTPEAFF TGTGCCAGCAGCACAAGACAGGGGACCCCTGAAGCTTTCTTT
TRBJ2-7 TRBV4-2 TRBD1 few CASSQFSGQGIYEQYF TGTGCCAGCAGCCAATTTTCGGGACAGGGGATATACGAGCAGTACTTC
TRBJ1-3 TRBV5-1 NA NA CASSKISEDTIYF TGCGCCAGCAGTAAGATCTCAGAAGACACCATATATTTT
TRBJ2-5 TRBV11-2 TRBD1 few CASSLSRGQGTQYF TGTGCCAGCAGCTTATCCCGAGGACAGGGGACCCAGTACTTC
TRBJ1-2 TRBV7-2 NA few CASSLGTPQSGYGYTF TGTGCCAGCAGCTTAGGGACCCCACAGTCCGGGTATGGCTACACCTTC
TRBJ1-3 TRBV7-9 NA many CASSSWTPTGNTIYF TGTGCCAGCAGCTCCTGGACCCCTACTGGAAACACCATATATTTT
TRBJ1-4 TRBV7-9 NA NA CASRSSTAGRGEKLFF TGTGCCAGCAGATCATCGACGGCAGGACGGGGTGAAAAACTGTTTTTT
TRBJ2-6 TRBV7-2 TRBD2 NA CASSTWGGSGANVLTF TGTGCCAGCAGCACCTGGGGGGGATCTGGGGCCAACGTCCTGACTTTC
TRBJ2-6 TRBV11-2 TRBD1 many CASSKDRWSGANVLTF TGTGCCAGCAGCAAGGACAGGTGGTCTGGGGCCAACGTCCTGACTTTC
TRBJ1-2 TRBV6-5 NA few CASTESGTSYGYTF TGTGCCAGCACCGAATCCGGGACAAGCTATGGCTACACCTTC
TRBJ2-7 TRBV2 TRBD1 NA CASSAGTGGDYEQYF TGTGCCAGCAGTGCCGGGACAGGGGGCGACTACGAGCAGTACTTC
TRBJ1-1 TRBV10-2 NA many CASSERNRLTEAFF TGCGCCAGCAGTGAACGGAATAGACTTACTGAAGCTTTCTTT
TRBJ1-1 TRBV9 NA NA CASSKLPGEAEAFF TGTGCCAGCTCCAAATTGCCAGGGGAGGCTGAAGCTTTCTTT
TRBJ1-2 TRBV6-5 TRBD1 NA CASSGTGDGYGYTF TGTGCCAGCAGTGGTACAGGGGACGGCTATGGCTACACCTTC
TRBJ1-1 TRBV7-9 NA few CASSLARGGRRNKNTEAFF TGTGCCAGCAGCTTAGCGCGGGGGGGACGGAGAAATAAAAACACTGAAGCTTTCTTT
TRBJ1-1 TRBV12-3/TRBV12-4 TRBD1 many CASWDRTAAEAFF TGTGCCAGCTGGGACAGGACAGCAGCTGAAGCTTTCTTT
TRBJ2-5 TRBV9 NA few CASSVVAVKGETQYF TGTGCCAGCAGCGTAGTGGCAGTCAAAGGAGAGACCCAGTACTTC